Presented here are 5 T cell receptor beta chains from one specimen sequenced in a study of early T cells in non-severe SARS-CoV-2 infection. TCRdb analysed the 5' RACE reads with MiXCR anew, one entry per CDR3 protein. The table has around 67,000 distinct CDR3 sequences, roughly 10% seen once. The sample taken for sequencing was whole blood. These receptor sequences come from an adult who was a healthcare worker with PCR-confirmed SARS-CoV-2 infection or an uninfected control (not recorded which).

The chain uses TRBV4-2 and TRBJ2-6; no definite D call. This CDR3 contains 16 residues. Trimming took 1 base from V and 0 from J, leaving 7 bases between them. Germline CDR1 and CDR2: LGHNA and YNFKEQ. The CDR3 loop reads CASSQAGNSGANVLTF. DNA for the CDR3: TGTGCCAGCAGCCAAGCCGGAAACTCTGGGGCCAACGTCCTGACTTTC.

The J gene is TRBJ1-2, the V gene TRBV29-1, with 9 bases aligning to TRBD1. Trimming cost V 7 bases and J 7 bases; bases outside gene matches: 10. CDR3 length: 13 residues. Germline V gives CDR1 SQVTM, CDR2 ANQGSEA. Here the CDR3 reads CSAPGQGVAGYTF. CDR3 sequence (DNA): TGCAGCGCACCGGGACAGGGAGTCGCTGGCTACACCTTC.

The V call is TRBV7-2, the J call TRBJ2-7; 13 nucleotides line up with TRBD2. This CDR3 comprises 14 residues. V lost 5 bases and J lost 6; bases outside the gene matches: 4. Germline values: CDR1 SGHTA, CDR2 FQGNSA. The CDR3: CASSRWTSGSEQYF. The DNA for the CDR3 is TGTGCCAGCAGCCGTTGGACTAGCGGGAGCGAGCAGTACTTC.

This clonotype was seen a handful of times. The J gene is TRBJ1-1, the V gene TRBV7-3, with 7 bases aligning to TRBD1. The V gene end was trimmed by 5 bases and the J gene end by 7 bases; junction bases not matched to a gene: 7. The CDR3 sequence is 13 residues long. Looked up from germline, CDR1 is SGHTA and CDR2 is FQGTGA. The CDR3 DNA sequence: TGTGCCAGCAGCGTCCGGGACAGAAGTGAAGCTTTCTTT. Protein: CASSVRDRSEAFF.

Note on this clonotype: Germline and junction disagree at one end, which may indicate a read error. The chain combines TRBV11-2 with TRBJ2-7; 9 nucleotides agree with TRBD1. The CDR3 extends over 14 amino acids. Looked up from germline, CDR1 is SGHAT and CDR2 is FQNNGV. The CDR3, as DNA: TGTGCCAGCACCTTCGGGACAGGGCCCTACGAGCAGTGCTTC. Translated: CASTFGTGPYEQCF.